Below are 22 T cell receptor beta chains sequenced from a single sample in a study of cytomegalovirus exposure and HLA in healthy donors. PCR was performed using 60 Vbeta and 13 Jbeta primers. TCRdb's copy holds only in-frame clones and misses some; the assay was immunoSEQ multiplex PCR. The sample has around 130,000 clones; around 86% are singletons. The sample was PBMCs. These receptors were taken from a man younger than 35 in good health and CMV-seronegative.

This chain uses TRBV9 with TRBJ1-3; a possible D gene is TRBD1 (5 bases). The V gene's germline CDR1 is SGDLS and CDR2 YYNGEE. This CDR3 region has 16 residues. V was pared by 3 bases and J by 0 bases, with 13 bases between. CDR3 in amino acids: CASSDTGGSSGNTIYF. The CDR3 DNA reads TGTGCCAGCAGCGATACCGGGGGGAGCTCTGGAAACACCATATATTTT.

The chain employs TRBV25-1 and TRBJ2-1; 7 nucleotides agree with TRBD1. This CDR3 contains 14 residues. In germline, CDR1 is MGHDK, CDR2 SYGVNS. Losses at the gene ends were 9 bases for V and 1 base for J; bases not matched to a gene: 6. DNA of the CDR3: TGTGCCAGTAGGGACAGCAGGTCCTACAATGAGCAGTTCTTC. Translating gives CASRDSRSYNEQFF.

In this sample, this clone turned up a few times. V gene TRBV7-9 combines with J gene TRBJ2-7; the D gene is possibly TRBD2 (5 bases). CDR1 and CDR2 (germline): SEHNR, FQNEAQ (reference sequence). Trimming took off 2 bases at V and 3 bases at J, with 14 bases between the two ends. The CDR3 is 15 residues long. The CDR3 nucleotides are TGTGCCAGCAGCTTAAAGGGAGAGAGACTCTACGAGCAGTACTTC. Translating it yields CASSLKGERLYEQYF.

This clone turned up a few times. The genes are TRBV9 and TRBJ2-7; D might be TRBD1 (7 bases). Per the germline V gene, CDR1 is SGDLS and CDR2 is YYNGEE. V shed 0 bases and J shed 7 bases, with 14 bases lying between them. The CDR3 consists of 14 residues. CDR3 protein: CASSVAAGQREQYF. The CDR3 DNA is TGTGCCAGCAGCGTAGCGGCGGGACAGAGAGAGCAGTACTTC.

The chain uses TRBV30 and TRBJ2-7; no firm D call. Deletions cut 2 bases from V and 5 bases from J, with 13 bases between. CDR1 GTSNPN and CDR2 SVGIG come from the germline V gene (reference sequence). This CDR3 spans 13 amino acids. Written as DNA, the CDR3 is TGTGCCTGGAGTCGTAGTGGGCACGACGAGCAGTACTTC. Encoded protein: CAWSRSGHDEQYF. The full variable domain, with the rest looked up from reference TRBV30 and TRBJ2-7, is SQTIHQWPATLVQPVGSPLSLECTVEGTSNPNLYWYRQAAGRGLQLLFYSVGIGQISSEVPQNLSASRPQDRQFILSSKKLLLSDSGFYLCAWSRSGHDEQYFGPGTRLTVT.

The rearrangement joins TRBV7-8 to TRBJ2-5; no reliable D call. The CDR3 extends over 14 amino acids. Germline CDR1 reads SGHVS; CDR2 reads FQNEAQ. Trimming took 5 bases from V and 2 from J, leaving 12 bases between them. The DNA of the CDR3 is TGTGCCAGCAGCAGGCGGCGCGATCAAGAGACCCAGTACTTC. Translating it yields CASSRRRDQETQYF.

This chain connects TRBV19 to TRBJ1-2; 12 bases align to TRBD1. The length of the CDR3 is 16 residues. Germline lookup yields CDR1 LNHDA and CDR2 SQIVND (reference sequence). V trimming: 3 bases; J trimming: 4 bases; junction bases outside the gene matches: 6. CDR3 nucleotides: TGTGCCAGTAGTATTCCGGGACAGGGGGCTGGCTATGGCTACACCTTC. Protein sequence: CASSIPGQGAGYGYTF.

V usage is TRBV4-3 and J usage is TRBJ1-5; 7 bases fit TRBD1. The trim removed 0 bases at V and 5 bases at J, leaving 4 bases unmatched. CDR3 length equals 15 residues. Germline V lookup: CDR1 LGHNA, CDR2 YSLEER. The CDR3 loop is CASSQDDREDQPQHF. DNA for the CDR3: TGCGCCAGCAGCCAAGATGACAGGGAGGATCAGCCCCAGCATTTT.

The genes are TRBV7-2 and TRBJ2-7; 7 positions agree with TRBD1. Per the germline V gene, CDR1 is SGHTA and CDR2 is FQGNSA. This CDR3 comprises 15 residues. With V trimmed by 2 bases and J by 5 bases, 9 bases remained unmatched. The CDR3 DNA reads as TGTGCCAGCAGCTTAACGGACAGGTCTTTACACGAGCAGTACTTC. It translates to CASSLTDRSLHEQYF.

The V call is TRBV9, the J call TRBJ2-1, with 8 nucleotides matching TRBD2. This CDR3 comprises 17 residues. CDR1 and CDR2 (germline): SGDLS, YYNGEE. J gave up 5 bases and V 0 bases, and 10 bases lay outside the gene matches. CDR3 DNA sequence: TGTGCCAGCAGCGTAGAGGTGGGGCGGGGGGCCAACAATGAGCAGTTCTTC. It specifies CASSVEVGRGANNEQFF.

This rearrangement joins TRBV9 to TRBJ1-1, with D perhaps matching TRBD1 (6 bases). The CDR3 is 15 amino acids. V gave up 4 bases and J gave up 3 bases, with 16 bases separating them. The germline CDR1 and CDR2 sequences are SGDLS and YYNGEE. In nucleotides, the CDR3 is TGTGCCAGCAGCTCCGGTTGGGGGCCTGACACTGAAGCTTTCTTT. It codes for CASSSGWGPDTEAFF.

This clone was observed a single time. This sequence joins TRBV10-1 and TRBJ2-1, with D unclear. Germline values: CDR1 WNHNN, CDR2 SYGVQD (reference sequence). Trimming pared 8 bases from V and 4 bases from J, leaving 9 bases between. This CDR3 contains 12 residues. CDR3 bases: TGCGCCAGCCTGGGCCCTTACAATGAGCAGTTCTTC. Encoded protein: CASLGPYNEQFF.

This chain uses TRBV4-3 with TRBJ1-2; a weak D match, TRBD1 (6 bases). Trimming took 4 bases from V and 4 from J, leaving 13 bases between them. The CDR3 has 14 residues. Germline V gene sequence: CDR1 LGHNA, CDR2 YSLEER. CDR3: CASSPGVRGYGYTF. The CDR3 bases are TGCGCCAGCAGCCCAGGGGTTAGGGGCTATGGCTACACCTTC.

This clone was recorded once. The chain couples TRBV5-1 to TRBJ2-7, with TRBD1 identical over 10 bases. V was clipped by 0 bases and J by 3 bases; unmatched bases: 3. Germline lookup yields CDR1 SGHRS and CDR2 YFSETQ. The CDR3 contains 15 residues. In nucleotides, the CDR3 is TGCGCCAGCAGCTTGGGACAGGGGGCAATCTACGAGCAGTACTTC. It translates to CASSLGQGAIYEQYF.

The gene calls are TRBV5-6 and TRBJ1-1; 7 bases match TRBD1. Germline assignment: CDR1 SGHDT and CDR2 YYEEEE. The CDR3 has 15 residues. The V and J ends lost 0 bases and 1 base, in that order; junction bases with no gene match: 3. The CDR3 nucleotides read TGTGCCAGCAGCTTGGGGGACAGATCGAACACTGAAGCTTTCTTT. Translation: CASSLGDRSNTEAFF. The whole variable domain, filled in from reference TRBV5-6 and TRBJ1-1, reads DAGVTQSPTHLIKTRGQQVTLRCSPKSGHDTVSWYQQALGQGPQFIFQYYEEEERQRGNFPDRFSGHQFPNYSSELNVNALLLGDSALYLCASSLGDRSNTEAFFGQGTRLTVV.

The gene calls are TRBV30 and TRBJ1-2, with 8 bases identical to TRBD1. The J segment lost 7 bases and the V segment lost 3 bases, leaving 19 bases of the junction unmatched. CDR1 GTSNPN and CDR2 SVGIG come from the germline V gene (reference sequence). This CDR3 comprises 17 residues. The CDR3 nucleotides read TGTGCCTGGAGCTATACCGGGACAGGCGTTTTTCGGGGTGGCTACACCTTC. It codes for CAWSYTGTGVFRGGYTF.

This chain links TRBV11-3 with TRBJ2-6, with 10 bases matching TRBD2. CDR1 is SGHNT and CDR2 is YENEEA in the germline V gene. This CDR3 spans 17 amino acids. V lost 10 bases, J lost 0 bases, and 9 bases stayed unmatched. The CDR3 loop is CAIQRGGLNSGANVLTF. CDR3 nucleotides: TGTGCCATACAGCGGGGGGGCCTGAACTCTGGGGCCAACGTCCTGACTTTC.

The gene calls are TRBV7-2 and TRBJ1-2; 10 bases are a match to TRBD1. V shed 4 bases, J shed 8 bases, and the junction held 10 bases outside the gene matches. Germline CDR1 is SGHTA and CDR2 is FQGNSA. The CDR3 spans 15 residues. CDR3 sequence: CASSSSGTGARGYTF. The CDR3 coding sequence is TGTGCCAGCAGCTCCTCCGGGACAGGGGCTCGAGGCTACACCTTC.

Here the CDR3 DNA reads TGTGCCAGCAGCGTAATGGGAGGGAGCTCTGGAAACACCATATATTTT. It yields the protein CASSVMGGSSGNTIYF. V and J are TRBV9 and TRBJ1-3; D is ambiguous. CDR3 length equals 16 residues. Germline assignment: CDR1 SGDLS and CDR2 YYNGEE. Between the trimmed V and J ends, which lost 1 base and 0 bases, there was a span of 11 bases.

This rearrangement joins TRBV5-1 to TRBJ1-1; 7 bases agree with TRBD1. V lost 4 bases, J lost 5 bases, and 11 bases stayed unmatched. The CDR3 covers 15 residues. CDR1 and CDR2 from the germline V gene are SGHRS and YFSETQ. The CDR3 is CASSRSGGSDTEAFF. The DNA for the CDR3 is TGCGCCAGCAGCAGATCAGGGGGATCGGATACTGAAGCTTTCTTT.

The chain recombines TRBV2 with TRBJ2-5, with 13 bases matching TRBD2. Trimming cost V 8 bases and J 5 bases; bases outside gene matches: 8. CDR3 length: 15 residues. Germline V gene sequence: CDR1 SNHLY, CDR2 FYNNEI. CDR3 bases: TGTGCCAGCGGGACTAGCGGGGTGACGGGGGAGACCCAGTACTTC. Its protein product is CASGTSGVTGETQYF.

This sequence joins TRBV6-5 and TRBJ2-4, with TRBD1 as a possible D gene (5 bases). The CDR3 length is 14 residues. V was shortened by 7 bases and J by 8 bases, with 18 bases between the two germline ends. Germline V gene lookup returns CDR1 MNHEY and CDR2 SVGAGI. CDR3 sequence (DNA): TGTGCCAGCACATCTCTCCTTCTAGGGGACATTCAGTACTTC. It codes for CASTSLLLGDIQYF.